The 11 T cell receptor beta chains given below trace back to one sample, sequenced in a study of cytomegalovirus exposure and HLA in healthy donors. Researchers ran the PCR with 60 Vbeta and 13 Jbeta primers. Data came from immunoSEQ multiplex PCR; TCRdb stores just in-frame clones and leaves some out. The profile shows under 200,000 clones, about 85% of them singletons. The specimen sequenced was PBMCs. The receptor source for this set is a man over 45 in good health and CMV-seropositive.

The DNA for the CDR3 is TGTGCCAGTAGTATAGAGATTCCAGGGACTCGATACTACAATGAGCAGTTCTTC. As protein: CASSIEIPGTRYYNEQFF. The chain links TRBV19 to TRBJ2-1; TRBD2 might be the D (6 bases). CDR3 size: 18 residues. V gave up 0 bases and J gave up 3 bases, with 18 bases separating them. Germline lookup yields CDR1 LNHDA and CDR2 SQIVND (reference sequence). Complete variable domain (other parts from reference TRBV19 and TRBJ2-1): DGGITQSPKYLFRKEGQNVTLSCEQNLNHDAMYWYRQDPGQGLRLIYYSQIVNDFQKGDIAEGYSVSREKKESFPLTVTSAQKNPTAFYLCASSIEIPGTRYYNEQFFGPGTRLTVL.

The chain uses TRBV7-9 and TRBJ1-4; 8 bases map to TRBD1. V shed 5 bases and J 8 bases; nucleotides not matched to a gene: 10. The CDR3 has 15 residues. Germline loops: CDR1 SEHNR, CDR2 FQNEAQ (reference sequence). CDR3: CASSTRGRGQEKLFF. CDR3 sequence (DNA): TGTGCCAGCAGCACGAGAGGCAGGGGGCAAGAAAAACTGTTTTTT.

The gene calls are TRBV28 and TRBJ2-1, with 9 bases identical to TRBD2. V dropped 3 bases and J dropped 0; count of bases not matched to a gene: 6. Germline assignment: CDR1 MDHEN and CDR2 SYDVKM. This CDR3 has 17 amino acids. The CDR3 DNA reads as TGTGCCAGCAGTTTGTGGGGCGGGGGGGGCTCCTACAATGAGCAGTTCTTC. Translation gives CASSLWGGGGSYNEQFF.

The chain links TRBV7-3 to TRBJ2-5; possibly TRBD1 for D (6 bases). The J call may be incorrect, as the DNA end agrees better with TRBJ2-7. Germline-derived CDR1 and CDR2 are SGHTA and FQGTGA. The CDR3 loop spans 12 amino acids. CDR3 amino acids: CASSSGAGEQYF. CDR3 nucleotide sequence: TGTGCCAGCAGCTCAGGGGCGGGCGAGCAGTACTTC.

The rearrangement joins TRBV28 to TRBJ2-7; TRBD1 matches at 7 bases. With V trimmed by 6 bases and J by 6 bases, 5 bases remained unmatched. Germline-derived CDR1 and CDR2 are MDHEN and SYDVKM. The CDR3 contains 12 residues. The chain's CDR3 is CASSSQGPEQYF. Written as DNA, the CDR3 is TGTGCCAGCAGCTCACAGGGGCCCGAGCAGTACTTC.

The V and J genes are TRBV27 and TRBJ2-7; unclear D gene. In germline, CDR1 is MNHEY, CDR2 SMNVEV (reference sequence). The CDR3 runs 13 residues. V was cut by 2 bases and J by 6 bases, with 11 bases left in between. The DNA for the CDR3 is TGTGCCAGCAGTTTAAAAGGTCACAGCGAGCAGTACTTC. Its protein is CASSLKGHSEQYF.

A note on this clone: This CDR3 is also generated by other DNA sequences in the sample. The rearrangement uses TRBV27 and TRBJ2-7, with 10 bases that match TRBD1. The CDR3 contains 15 residues. Per the germline V gene, CDR1 is MNHEY and CDR2 is SMNVEV (reference sequence). Losses at the gene ends were 6 bases for V and 5 bases for J; bases not matched to a gene: 10. Here the CDR3 reads CASRPSGQGFHEQYF. Here the CDR3 DNA reads TGTGCCAGCAGACCATCGGGACAGGGGTTCCACGAGCAGTACTTC.

The chain carries TRBV6-5 and TRBJ1-1; D gene unclear. Germline V gives CDR1 MNHEY, CDR2 SVGAGI. V lost 4 bases and J 5 bases, leaving 11 bases between the germline ends. This CDR3 has 13 amino acids. This chain's CDR3 is CASSSRVGTEAFF. For the CDR3, the DNA is TGTGCCAGCAGTTCGAGGGTCGGGACTGAAGCTTTCTTT.

The J gene is TRBJ2-3, the V gene TRBV5-4; no clear D. V was pared by 0 bases and J by 1 base, with 3 bases between. Germline assignment: CDR1 SGHNT and CDR2 YYREEE (reference sequence). The CDR3 length is 13 residues. This chain's CDR3 is CASSLAGTDTQYF. CDR3 in DNA: TGTGCCAGCAGCTTGGCTGGCACAGATACGCAGTATTTT.

The V gene is TRBV5-4, the J gene TRBJ2-7; TRBD2 aligns across 9 bases. The germline V gene encodes CDR1 SGHNT and CDR2 YYREEE (reference sequence). The length of the CDR3 is 16 residues. V shed 0 bases, J shed 5 bases, and the junction held 9 bases outside the gene matches. CDR3 amino acids: CASSLAGVAGDNEQYF. DNA of the CDR3: TGTGCCAGCAGCTTGGCCGGAGTAGCGGGGGACAACGAGCAGTACTTC.

The gene calls are TRBV27 and TRBJ2-7; TRBD1 might be the D (6 bases). V dropped 6 bases and J dropped 2 bases, with 11 bases sitting between them. The CDR3 consists of 13 residues. Per the germline V gene, CDR1 is MNHEY and CDR2 is SMNVEV (reference sequence). CDR3 DNA: TGTGCCAGCAGGGCGACAGGAGCCTACGAGCAGTACTTC. Translated: CASRATGAYEQYF.